This T cell receptor beta chain originates from a study of Graves' ophthalmopathy and Graves' hyperthyroidism. Study in general: The collection of peripheral blood took place at initial diagnosis, before any treatment. Study outcomes and limitations: Clonotypes were expanded in thyroid at above 0.001 frequency, and most also appeared in blood.

To note about this clonotype: As yet, its antigen is unknown.

Beta-chain TCR CDR3 regions were amplified from RNA transcripts. Following a first-round RT-PCR that used HTBI primers, a second-round multiplex PCR was carried out. TCRdb re-called the multiplex PCR reads with MiXCR, one entry per CDR3 protein. The table records some 410,000 distinct CDR3 sequences, under 25% of them present only once. This CDR3 region has 16 residues. V was cut by 3 bases and J by 0 bases, with 14 bases left in between. Patients were left out if they had other autoimmune diseases, uncontrolled infections, pregnancy or lactation. This TCR was recovered from a woman younger than 30 with stable Graves' hyperthyroidism. The chain joins TRBV12-3 or TRBV12-4 to TRBJ1-1, with D maybe TRBD1 (5 bases). Specimen: peripheral blood. The CDR3, as DNA: TGTGCCAGCAGTTTCAGGGTGCGGGGCGTGAACACTGAAGCTTTCTTT. This gives the protein CASSFRVRGVNTEAFF.